What follows is one TCR beta chain and its context. Deletions cut 1 base from V and 7 bases from J, with 14 bases between. The CDR3 is 15 residues long. Germline V lookup: CDR1 SGHVS, CDR2 FNYEAQ. Repertoires were generated with immunoSEQ multiplex PCR, while TCRdb's copy carries only in-frame clones and drops some. Altogether 30,000 to 35,000 clones are present, around 90% being singletons, with the ten largest covering under 6%. This sample stems from a study of T cell changes during pregnancy in multiple sclerosis. This sequence was found in a female donor with multiple sclerosis, enrolled in a pregnancy study. This chain links TRBV7-6 with TRBJ2-1; possibly TRBD2 for D (6 bases). Source: CD8+ T cells from peripheral blood mononuclear cells, taken after pregnancy. The CDR3 region is CASSLDPGRQNEQFF. The CDR3 bases are TGTGCCAGCAGCTTAGACCCCGGGAGACAGAATGAGCAGTTCTTC.